A single sample gave rise to the 21 T cell receptor beta chains below, sequenced in a study of blood T cell repertoires in COVID-19. The method was immunoSEQ multiplex PCR; TCRdb's version includes in-frame clones alone and lacks a portion of them. This table has around 150,000 clones, roughly 71% appearing once. The sequencing sample was made of peripheral blood. The source of these receptors is an elderly woman with acute or convalescent COVID-19.

This clone was observed many times. This rearrangement joins TRBV14 to TRBJ1-6; the D is unclear. Germline assignment: CDR1 SGHDN and CDR2 FVKESK. This CDR3 spans 12 amino acids. V was trimmed by 0 bases and J by 11 bases, leaving 5 bases between them. DNA of the CDR3: TGTGCCAGCAGCCAAGATCGTCCACCCCTCCACTTT. Translated: CASSQDRPPLHF.

The V gene is TRBV7-9, the J gene TRBJ1-2, with D perhaps matching TRBD1 (6 bases). Per germline, CDR1 SEHNR and CDR2 FQNEAQ (reference sequence). The V gene lost 1 base and the J gene lost 3 bases, with 18 bases spanning the gap. This CDR3 region has 17 residues. The CDR3 is CASSLVNRASPDYGYTF. The CDR3 region has the DNA TGTGCCAGCAGCTTAGTGAACAGGGCGAGCCCCGACTATGGCTACACCTTC.

The chain combines TRBV3-1 (or the pseudogene TRBV3-2) with TRBJ1-6; TRBD1 is a possible D gene (5 bases). From germline, CDR1 is LGHDT and CDR2 YNNKEL (reference sequence). The CDR3 totals 16 residues. Trimming removed 1 base at V and 6 bases at J, with 13 bases between. This CDR3 reads CASSQVPGGVNSPLHF. CDR3 bases: TGTGCCAGCAGCCAAGTTCCGGGGGGTGTTAATTCACCCCTCCACTTT.

The chain couples TRBV29-1 to TRBJ1-1; possibly TRBD1 for D (5 bases). The CDR3 spans 11 residues. Trimming stripped 8 bases from V and 10 bases from J, with 17 bases between. Germline CDR1 SQVTM, CDR2 ANQGSEA. The DNA of the CDR3 is TGCAGCACCCTCTATGGGGCCGGAGCTTTCTTT. Protein product: CSTLYGAGAFF. The whole variable domain, remainder taken from reference TRBV29-1 and TRBJ1-1, is SAVISQKPSRDICQRGTSLTIQCQVDSQVTMMFWYRQQPGQSLTLIATANQGSEATYESGFVIDKFPISRPNLTFSTLTVSNMSPEDSSIYLCSTLYGAGAFFGQGTRLTVV.

This chain connects TRBV18 to TRBJ1-4; no definite D call. Trimming removed 8 bases from V and 2 bases from J, with 12 bases in between. The CDR3 length is 14 residues. Germline V CDR1 and CDR2: KGHSH, LQKENI. The CDR3 region is CASVLDTTNEKLFF. DNA for the CDR3: TGTGCCAGCGTACTTGACACCACTAATGAAAAACTGTTTTTT.

This chain uses TRBV11-1 with TRBJ2-1; the match to TRBD2 covers 7 bases. The CDR3 runs 16 residues. J was trimmed by 1 base and V by 2 bases; bases with no gene match: 5. Germline lookup yields CDR1 SGHAT and CDR2 FQDESV (reference sequence). This CDR3 is CASSLYPSGSYNEQFF. CDR3 sequence (DNA): TGTGCCAGCAGCTTATATCCTAGCGGTTCCTACAATGAGCAGTTCTTC.

The rearrangement joins TRBV6-5 to TRBJ1-6; weak D call: TRBD1 (5 bases). The ends were cut back, 5 bases at V and 0 bases at J, with 8 bases in the middle. This CDR3 has 15 amino acids. Germline CDR1 MNHEY, CDR2 SVGAGI. The chain's CDR3 is CASSLDSSYNSPLHF. The CDR3 DNA reads as TGTGCCAGCAGTCTCGACAGCTCCTATAATTCACCCCTCCACTTT.

The chain is built from TRBV11-2 and TRBJ2-7; the D is unclear. The V gene lost 5 bases and the J gene lost 2 bases, with 16 bases spanning the gap. CDR1 is SGHAT and CDR2 is FQNNGV in the germline V gene. The CDR3 is 15 amino acids. The CDR3 sequence is CASSAVLLEPYEQYF. CDR3 DNA sequence: TGTGCCAGCAGCGCCGTTCTGCTAGAGCCCTACGAGCAGTACTTC.

The J gene is TRBJ1-4, the V gene TRBV18; 9 bases are a match to TRBD1. The CDR3 sequence is 17 residues long. Trimming cost V 2 bases and J 14 bases; bases outside gene matches: 18. Germline CDR1 KGHSH, CDR2 LQKENI. This CDR3 is CASSPFRGQGLEGGLFF. CDR3 DNA sequence: TGTGCCAGCTCACCATTCCGGGGACAGGGCCTTGAAGGTGGGCTGTTTTTT.

The chain couples TRBV7-3 to TRBJ1-6; 7 bases are shared with TRBD1. There are 14 residues in the CDR3. V lost 7 bases to trimming and J lost 7 bases; unmatched junction nucleotides: 7. Germline assignment: CDR1 SGHTA and CDR2 FQGTGA. The DNA of the CDR3 is TGTGCCAGCAAAAGAACAGGGGACAATTCACCCCTCCACTTT. Protein product: CASKRTGDNSPLHF.

For the CDR3, the DNA is TGTGCCAGCAGCTTAGCAGACAGGGCGAGTGAAGGCTACACCTTC. This gives the protein CASSLADRASEGYTF. The chain is built from TRBV7-9 and TRBJ1-2; TRBD1 matches at 7 bases. The CDR3 extends over 15 amino acids. Germline lookup yields CDR1 SEHNR and CDR2 FQNEAQ (reference sequence). The trim removed 0 bases at V and 8 bases at J, leaving 9 bases unmatched. Together with reference TRBV7-9 and TRBJ1-2, the CDR3 gives the full variable domain: DTGVSQNPRHKITKRGQNVTFRCDPISEHNRLYWYRQTLGQGPEFLTYFQNEAQLEKSRLLSDRFSAERPKGSFSTLEIQRTEQGDSAMYLCASSLADRASEGYTFGSGTRLTVV.

This chain uses TRBV6-5 with TRBJ2-1, with 7 nucleotides matching TRBD2. The CDR3 length is 11 residues. The trim removed 7 bases at V and 8 bases at J, leaving 2 bases unmatched. The germline V gene encodes CDR1 MNHEY and CDR2 SVGAGI. The CDR3 coding sequence is TGTGCCAGCAAGCGGGGCGATGAGCAGTTCTTC. Amino acids: CASKRGDEQFF.

V is TRBV4-2 and J is TRBJ1-3, with TRBD1 as a possible D gene (5 bases). Per the germline V gene, CDR1 is LGHNA and CDR2 is YNFKEQ. The CDR3 is made up of 16 amino acids. The V and J ends lost 3 bases and 1 base respectively, with 13 bases between them. CDR3 in amino acids: CASSHPLGGSGNTIYF. For the CDR3, the DNA is TGTGCCAGCAGCCACCCTCTCGGGGGATCTGGAAACACCATATATTTT.

CDR3 loop: CASSYRQGFESIYNSPLHF. The CDR3 DNA reads as TGTGCCAGCAGCTACCGTCAGGGTTTCGAATCCATCTATAATTCACCCCTCCACTTT. This chain uses TRBV5-6 with TRBJ1-6; TRBD1 might be the D (5 bases). The V end lost 3 bases, the J end lost 3 bases, and 22 bases lay between the germline ends. CDR1 and CDR2 (germline): SGHDT, YYEEEE. The CDR3 covers 19 residues. Based on the CDR3 plus reference TRBV5-6 and TRBJ1-6, the full variable domain is DAGVTQSPTHLIKTRGQQVTLRCSPKSGHDTVSWYQQALGQGPQFIFQYYEEEERQRGNFPDRFSGHQFPNYSSELNVNALLLGDSALYLCASSYRQGFESIYNSPLHFGNGTRLTVT.

The chain is built from TRBV6-5 and TRBJ1-3, with D perhaps matching TRBD1 (5 bases). Germline loops: CDR1 MNHEY, CDR2 SVGAGI. V was pared by 2 bases and J by 0 bases, with 11 bases between. This CDR3 has 16 residues. The CDR3 nucleotides read TGTGCCAGCAGTTACCGTCGCGGGGGCTCTGGAAACACCATATATTTT. Translated: CASSYRRGGSGNTIYF.

V usage is TRBV4-2 and J usage is TRBJ1-4; 8 bases are shared with TRBD1. J lost 7 bases, V lost 0 bases, and 7 bases had no gene match. CDR1 is LGHNA, CDR2 YNFKEQ, per germline. CDR3 size: 16 residues. CDR3 in amino acids: CASSQEGAGGREKLFF. The CDR3 DNA follows: TGTGCCAGCAGCCAAGAGGGGGCAGGGGGCCGTGAAAAACTGTTTTTT.

This clone was picked up a small number of times. The chain links TRBV12-3 or TRBV12-4 to TRBJ2-3; the D is unclear. Trimming took off 2 bases at V and 6 bases at J, with 9 bases between the two ends. CDR3 length: 13 residues. CDR3 nucleotide sequence: TGTGCCAGCAGTTTAAGAGCGCCGGATACGCAGTATTTT. The encoded protein is CASSLRAPDTQYF.

This chain links TRBV5-1 with TRBJ1-1; perhaps TRBD1 as D (6 bases). Trimming shortened V by 3 bases and J by 1 base, and 10 bases separated the two germline ends. The CDR3 has 14 amino acids. Germline-derived CDR1 and CDR2 are SGHRS and YFSETQ. This chain's CDR3 is CASSYDRWNTEAFF. The CDR3 region has the DNA TGCGCCAGCAGCTACGACAGGTGGAACACTGAAGCTTTCTTT.

The chain couples TRBV7-2 to TRBJ1-3, with D tentatively TRBD1 (5 bases). CDR1 and CDR2 (germline): SGHTA, FQGNSA. The CDR3 sequence is 16 residues long. Trimming took off 0 bases at V and 4 bases at J, with 13 bases between the two ends. For the CDR3, the DNA is TGTGCCAGCAGCTTAGCGCAGCCAGGGCAAGGAAACACCATATATTTT. Encoded protein: CASSLAQPGQGNTIYF.

The chain joins TRBV2 to TRBJ1-5, with a possible D match to TRBD1 (6 bases). CDR3 size: 14 residues. The germline V and J ends were trimmed by 10 bases and 0 bases, with 13 bases remaining between them. The germline gives CDR1 SNHLY, CDR2 FYNNEI. The DNA for the CDR3 is TGTGCCACCAAGACAGGTCTTAGCAATCAGCCCCAGCATTTT. Translation: CATKTGLSNQPQHF.

The V gene is TRBV21-1, the J gene TRBJ1-5; the D call in the table, TRBD1, was not verified against the DNA. TRBV21-1 constitutes a pseudogene. The CDR3 has 16 residues. CDR3: CASSKEGVRSNQPQHF. For the CDR3, the DNA is TGTGCCAGCAGCAAAGAGGGGGTGAGGAGCAATCAGCCCCAGCATTTT.